The rows below give T cell receptor beta chains drawn from one sample of a study of T cells in Graves' hyperthyroidism and ophthalmopathy. TCRdb itself ran the multiplex PCR reads through MiXCR, one entry per CDR3 protein. The sample has some 560,000 distinct CDR3 sequences, approximately 15% seen once. Sequencing used blood. The receptors shown here come from a woman aged 25 to 39 with Graves' hyperthyroidism. CDR3s include the opening cysteine and the closing phenylalanine or tryptophan. A D gene is named only where the DNA matches it firmly. Some rows have no size entry. The others give once, few or many, or a class for an expanded clone.

TRBJ1-1 | 16 | TRBV20-1 | many | NA | TGCAGTGCTAGAGATTTGGCCCCCCGAGCGGACACTGAAGCTTTCTTT | CSARDLAPRADTEAFF
TRBJ2-5 | 13 | TRBV6-5 | many | NA | TGTGCCAGCAGAAGACAGGACCAAGAGACCCAGTACTTC | CASRRQDQETQYF
TRBJ2-7 | 14 | TRBV11-2 | few | TRBD1 | TGTGCCAGCAGCGTGCGACAGGGGACCTACGAGCAGTACTTC | CASSVRQGTYEQYF
TRBJ2-1 | 18 | TRBV7-9 | NA | TRBD2 | TGTGCCAGCAGCTTAGCGCCGGGACTAGCGGGCCCCTACAATGAGCAGTTCTTC | CASSLAPGLAGPYNEQFF
TRBJ2-1 | 18 | TRBV29-1 | many | TRBD2 | TGCAGCGTTCGGGGGACTAGCGGACCCCAGGGACGCTACAATGAGCAGTTCTTC | CSVRGTSGPQGRYNEQFF
TRBJ2-3 | 19 | TRBV7-2 | many | TRBD2 | TGTGCCAGCAGCGAAACCGGGACTAGCGGGAGGGCCGGCACAGATACGCAGTATTTT | CASSETGTSGRAGTDTQYF
TRBJ1-2 | 15 | TRBV5-1 | NA | TRBD1 | TGCGCCAGCAGCTTGTTACAGGGGCTGACGGGGGGCTACACCTTC | CASSLLQGLTGGYTF
TRBJ2-3 | 13 | TRBV28 | many | NA | TGTGCCAGCTGGACCATAGGTGCTAATACGCAGTATTTT | CASWTIGANTQYF
TRBJ1-5 | 14 | TRBV3-1 | few | NA | TGTGCCAGCAGCCAAGCTGGGAGCAATCAGCCCCAGCATTTT | CASSQAGSNQPQHF
TRBJ1-5 | 14 | TRBV20-1 | many | TRBD1 | TGCAGTGCTAGTCGAGGGGGCGAGGCTCAGCCCCAGCATTTT | CSASRGGEAQPQHF
TRBJ1-2 | 11 | TRBV28 | NA | NA | TGTGCCAGCAGCCCATACTATGGCTACACCTTC | CASSPYYGYTF
TRBJ1-1 | 14 | TRBV19 | NA | TRBD1 | TGTGCCAGTAGCCGTGACAGGGCTCTTCGCGGGGCTTTCTTT | CASSRDRALRGAFF
TRBJ1-1 | 13 | TRBV18 | many | NA | TGTGCCAGCTCCGGGGGCACGGACACTGAAGCTTTCTTT | CASSGGTDTEAFF
TRBJ2-7 | 15 | TRBV27 | many | TRBD2 | TGTGCCAGCAGCCAGGCTAGCGGGAGGAGCTACGAGCAGTACTTC | CASSQASGRSYEQYF
TRBJ1-1 | 12 | TRBV25-1 | NA | NA | TGTGCCAGCAGTCCCTCGAGCACTGAAGCTTTCTTT | CASSPSSTEAFF
TRBJ2-1 | 13 | TRBV4-2 | NA | NA | TGTGCCAGCAGCCAAACCCGTAGAGGGGAGCAGTTCTTC | CASSQTRRGEQFF
TRBJ2-7 | 13 | TRBV18 | many | NA | TGTGCCAGCTCACCTCCGACTGATACCGAGCAGTACTTC | CASSPPTDTEQYF
TRBJ2-3 | 15 | TRBV20-1 | few | TRBD1 | TGCAGTGCTAGAGATGGACAGGGTATCACAGATACGCAGTATTTT | CSARDGQGITDTQYF
TRBJ2-3 | 19 | TRBV7-2 | many | TRBD2 | TGTGCCAGCAGCTTAGCACCGTCCCGGGCGGGAGGTGGGACAGATACGCAGTATTTT | CASSLAPSRAGGGTDTQYF
TRBJ2-3 | 15 | TRBV18 | NA | NA | TGTGTCAGCTCAGAGAATGAGATTAGCACAGATACGCAGTATTTT | CVSSENEISTDTQYF
TRBJ1-2 | 14 | TRBV6-4 | few | TRBD1 | TGTGCCAGCAGATTTGGACAGGGGAACTATGGCTACACCTTC | CASRFGQGNYGYTF
TRBJ2-5 | 12 | TRBV20-1 | many | NA | TGCAGTGCTCAACAGGGATACGAGACCCAGTACTTC | CSAQQGYETQYF
TRBJ2-7 | 17 | TRBV7-9 | NA | TRBD2 | TGTGCCAGCGCCAAAGGACTAGCGGGAGTGGGGCCCTACGAGCAGTACTTC | CASAKGLAGVGPYEQYF
TRBJ1-1 | 17 | TRBV12-5 | few | TRBD1 | TGTGCTAGTGGTTTGGTACTTGTAGGGGGCGCGGGGACTGAAGCTTTCTTT | CASGLVLVGGAGTEAFF
TRBJ2-1 | 15 | TRBV25-1 | NA | NA | TGTGCCAGCAGTGGTGCGCGGGTGTTCAACAATGAGCAGTTCTTC | CASSGARVFNNEQFF
TRBJ2-1 | 17 | TRBV7-3 | many | TRBD1 | TGTGCCAGCAGCTTACGGGACAGGTTGTCTCCCTACAATGAGCAGTTCTTC | CASSLRDRLSPYNEQFF
TRBJ2-1 | 14 | TRBV11-2 | many | TRBD2 | TGTGCCAGCAGCTCAAACCGACCGGGGGGTGAGCAGTTCTTC | CASSSNRPGGEQFF
TRBJ1-4 | 16 | TRBV6-1 | NA | NA | TGTGCCAGCAGTTTCCCCCCGGGGCCCACTAATGAAAAACTGTTTTTT | CASSFPPGPTNEKLFF
TRBJ2-1 | 15 | TRBV7-9 | many | NA | TGTGCCAGCAGCTTACCGGGACGGGGCATGAATGAGCAGTTCTTC | CASSLPGRGMNEQFF
TRBJ2-7 | 13 | TRBV27 | many | NA | TGTGCCAGCAGACGACAGGACTCCTACGAGCAGTACTTC | CASRRQDSYEQYF
TRBJ2-2 | 13 | TRBV27 | many | NA | TGTGCCAGCAGTGTCAGGGGTACCGGGGAGCTGTTTTTT | CASSVRGTGELFF
TRBJ2-7 | 13 | TRBV12-3/TRBV12-4 | many | NA | TGTGCCAGCCACAGCCCGGGCCCAGACGAGCAGTACTTC | CASHSPGPDEQYF
TRBJ1-1 | 14 | TRBV7-6 | many | NA | TGTGCCAGCAGCCCAAATGGCCAGAACACTGAAGCTTTCTTT | CASSPNGQNTEAFF
TRBJ2-3 | 16 | TRBV3-1 | many | TRBD2 | TGTGCCAGCAGCCAAGATCGACTAGCGGGGACAGATACGCAGTATTTT | CASSQDRLAGTDTQYF
TRBJ2-3 | 16 | TRBV3-1 | NA | TRBD2 | TGTGCCAGCAGCCTAAGAGCGGGGGGAAGCACAGATACGCAGTATTTT | CASSLRAGGSTDTQYF
TRBJ1-2 | 14 | TRBV28 | NA | NA | TGTGCCATCTTATCGACGGGGGCCCGATATGGCTACACCTTC | CAILSTGARYGYTF
TRBJ2-1 | 17 | TRBV20-1 | many | TRBD2 | TGCAGTGCTAGAGGTGGGACTAGCGGGAGTCGGTACAATGAGCAGTTCTTC | CSARGGTSGSRYNEQFF
TRBJ2-5 | 13 | TRBV3-1 | NA | NA | TGTGCCAGCAGCCAAGCCCTCCAGGAGACCCAGTACTTC | CASSQALQETQYF
TRBJ2-2 | 14 | TRBV30 | many | NA | TGTGCCTGGATTCCGGGGCCGAACACCGGGGAGCTGTTTTTT | CAWIPGPNTGELFF
TRBJ2-1 | 17 | TRBV5-6 | few | NA | TGTGCCAGCAGCTTGCTTATGCCCATAAGCTCCTACAATGAGCAGTTCTTC | CASSLLMPISSYNEQFF
TRBJ2-7 | 15 | TRBV19 | few | TRBD2 | TGTGCCAGTAGTCGGCCCAGAGGGAGGGCCTACGAGCAGTACTTC | CASSRPRGRAYEQYF
TRBJ2-7 | 15 | TRBV19 | NA | TRBD1 | TGTGCCAGTAGTACCCGGGACAGGGGGGCCTACGAGCAGTACTTC | CASSTRDRGAYEQYF